Each of the 19 T cell receptor beta chains below was sequenced from the same sample in a study of T cells in Graves' hyperthyroidism and ophthalmopathy. TCR beta CDR3 sequences were amplified from RNA transcripts. Primed by the HTBI set, a first-round RT-PCR was run on the TCR CDR3. In TCRdb, the multiplex PCR reads were re-called with MiXCR into one record per CDR3 protein. The sample yields about 280,000 distinct CDR3 sequences, approximately 26% seen once. The sequenced sample was blood. These receptors were obtained from a man between 35 and 55 years old with Graves' hyperthyroidism that later progressed to Graves' ophthalmopathy.

The chain has TRBV4-1 and TRBJ2-5; D gene uncertain. Per the germline V gene, CDR1 is MGHRA and CDR2 is YSYEKL. V was cut by 3 bases and J by 4 bases, with 9 bases left in between. CDR3 size: 13 residues. The CDR3 sequence: CASSHVIPETQYF. The CDR3 region has the DNA TGCGCCAGCAGCCACGTCATTCCAGAGACCCAGTACTTC.

Ten or more counts support this clonotype. The chain links TRBV29-1 to TRBJ2-5, with TRBD2 matching over 14 bases. The CDR3 runs 14 residues. Trimming cost V 7 bases and J 4 bases; bases outside gene matches: 5. Germline V gene lookup returns CDR1 SQVTM and CDR2 ANQGSEA. The CDR3, as DNA: TGCAGCGCCGGACTAGCGGGAGGTTCAGAGACCCAGTACTTC. Its translation is CSAGLAGGSETQYF.

V gene TRBV19 combines with J gene TRBJ2-7; TRBD1 aligns across 8 bases. Germline lookup yields CDR1 LNHDA and CDR2 SQIVND (reference sequence). This CDR3 has 13 residues. Trimming took 4 bases from V and 5 from J; bases not matched to a gene: 4. DNA for the CDR3: TGTGCCAGTAGTAGCGACAGGGGACACGAGCAGTACTTC. Its translation: CASSSDRGHEQYF.

CDR3 residues: CASSLTGGTSTDTQYF. CDR3 DNA sequence: TGTGCCAGCAGCTTAACGGGGGGGACTAGCACAGATACGCAGTATTTT. The chain recombines TRBV7-3 with TRBJ2-3; TRBD2 aligns across 7 bases. This CDR3 region has 16 residues. The germline CDR1 and CDR2 sequences are SGHTA and FQGTGA. The junction had 3 bases not matched to a gene; V was cut back by 0 bases and J by 0 bases.

The chain has TRBV20-1 and TRBJ2-7, with 7 bases matching TRBD2. The ends lost 3 bases at V and 5 bases at J; junction bases unmatched: 7. The CDR3 runs 13 residues. CDR1 DFQATT and CDR2 SNEGSKA come from the germline V gene (reference sequence). CDR3 amino acids: CSARATGGDEQYF. The CDR3 DNA reads as TGCAGTGCTAGGGCCACTGGGGGGGACGAGCAGTACTTC.

The rearrangement joins TRBV9 to TRBJ2-2; 12 bases align to TRBD2. The V gene's germline CDR1 is SGDLS and CDR2 YYNGEE. The CDR3 runs to 16 residues. Trimming at V came to 0 bases and at J to 3 bases, leaving 0 bases not matched to a gene. In DNA, the CDR3 is TGTGCCAGCAGCGTAGGGACTAGCGGGGACACCGGGGAGCTGTTTTTT. It encodes CASSVGTSGDTGELFF. The variable domain in full, completed from reference TRBV9 and TRBJ2-2, reads DSGVTQTPKHLITATGQRVTLRCSPRSGDLSVYWYQQSLDQGLQFLIQYYNGEERAKGNILERFSAQQFPDLHSELNLSSLELGDSALYFCASSVGTSGDTGELFFGEGSRLTVL.

At least ten counts were recorded for this clonotype. This chain joins TRBV6-5 and TRBJ2-7, with a possible D match to TRBD2 (7 bases). CDR1 is MNHEY and CDR2 is SVGAGI in the germline V gene. This CDR3 spans 16 amino acids. The V end lost 5 bases, the J end lost 6 bases, and 23 bases lay between the germline ends. The CDR3 DNA sequence: TGTGCCAGCAGTACAGGGCGGGGGAGGTTAGCTCGCGAGCAGTACTTC. Its translation: CASSTGRGRLAREQYF.

In this sample, this clonotype turned up many times. V is TRBV5-1 and J is TRBJ2-7; 12 bases are shared with TRBD2. The ends lost 3 bases at V and 0 bases at J; junction bases unmatched: 7. CDR3 length: 17 residues. Germline CDR1 and CDR2: SGHRS and YFSETQ. The DNA of the CDR3 is TGCGCCAGCAGCTCGCTAGCGGGAGGGCCGGGCTCCTACGAGCAGTACTTC. Protein: CASSSLAGGPGSYEQYF.

This clonotype has a count of ten or more. The chain recombines TRBV18 with TRBJ2-5, with D unclear. V shed 2 bases and J shed 1 base, with 8 bases lying between them. CDR3 length equals 14 residues. From germline, CDR1 is KGHSH and CDR2 LQKENI. The CDR3 here is CASSPRPAQETQYF. As DNA, the CDR3 is TGTGCCAGCTCACCAAGACCAGCCCAAGAGACCCAGTACTTC.

This clonotype was recorded at least ten times. This chain joins TRBV6-5 and TRBJ2-5, with 8 bases aligning to TRBD2. The V gene end was trimmed by 6 bases and the J gene end by 4 bases; junction bases not matched to a gene: 10. This CDR3 is built from 15 residues. Germline assignment: CDR1 MNHEY and CDR2 SVGAGI. The DNA of the CDR3 is TGTGCCAGCAGGGCGGGTTTCGGGGGGGGAGAGACCCAGTACTTC. It is translated as CASRAGFGGGETQYF.

The sample holds many counts of this clonotype. This chain links TRBV30 with TRBJ1-2; maybe TRBD1 (6 bases). Germline assignment: CDR1 GTSNPN and CDR2 SVGIG (reference sequence). V shed 4 bases and J shed 4 bases, with 16 bases lying between them. The CDR3 is 14 residues long. In DNA form, the CDR3 reads TGTGCCTGGAAGTTCCCCGGGACACTCTATGGCTACACCTTC. Translated, it gives CAWKFPGTLYGYTF.

V is TRBV6-1 and J is TRBJ1-1; TRBD1 agrees at 8 bases. With V trimmed by 6 bases and J by 0 bases, 6 bases remained unmatched. Germline V CDR1 and CDR2: MNHNS, SASEGT. CDR3 length equals 15 residues. The CDR3 region is CASRQTGVMNTEAFF. The DNA of the CDR3 is TGTGCCAGCAGACAGACAGGGGTCATGAACACTGAAGCTTTCTTT.

V and J are TRBV7-9 and TRBJ1-3; D is unresolved. V lost 4 bases and J 0 bases, leaving 7 bases between the germline ends. This CDR3 has 14 amino acids. CDR1 and CDR2 (germline): SEHNR, FQNEAQ (reference sequence). CDR3 coding DNA: TGTGCCAGCAGCTCCAGATACTCTGGAAACACCATATATTTT. Encoded protein: CASSSRYSGNTIYF.

Ten or more counts support this clonotype. The V call is TRBV24-1, the J call TRBJ2-3; 9 positions agree with TRBD2. CDR3 length: 15 amino acids. CDR1 and CDR2 (germline): KGHDR, SFDVKD. After removal of 6 bases from V and 7 bases from J, the junction contained 10 bases not matched to a gene. The CDR3 loop is CATSPRREGRNTQYF. The CDR3 DNA is TGTGCCACCAGTCCCCGGCGGGAGGGCCGGAATACGCAGTATTTT.

This clonotype showed up many times. This chain links TRBV27 with TRBJ1-2; maybe TRBD1 (6 bases). Trimming removed 6 bases from V and 5 bases from J, with 16 bases in between. The CDR3 totals 14 residues. Per germline, CDR1 MNHEY and CDR2 SMNVEV (reference sequence). The CDR3: CASSRNGDTYGYTF. In DNA, the CDR3 is TGTGCCAGCAGCAGAAACGGGGACACTTATGGCTACACCTTC.

This clonotype appeared many times. The chain combines TRBV20-1 with TRBJ1-1; no clear D gene. CDR3 length: 13 amino acids. Trimming took off 3 bases at V and 6 bases at J, with 14 bases between the two ends. Looked up from germline, CDR1 is DFQATT and CDR2 is SNEGSKA (reference sequence). CDR3 DNA: TGCAGTGCTAGCCCCATAGGCGCCCCTGAAGCTTTCTTT. Amino acids: CSASPIGAPEAFF.

This clonotype was detected ten times or more. The chain has TRBV12-3 or TRBV12-4 and TRBJ1-1; D is unclear. Trimming removed 4 bases at V and 4 bases at J, with 10 bases between. The CDR3 sequence is 13 residues long. The CDR3 here is CASSWTLGTEAFF. CDR3 coding DNA: TGTGCCAGCAGTTGGACTCTTGGCACTGAAGCTTTCTTT.

Ten or more counts support this clonotype. J is TRBJ1-5 and V is TRBV6-5; D call uncertain. The CDR3 covers 14 residues. Trimming removed 7 bases at V and 2 bases at J, with 12 bases between. CDR1 is MNHEY and CDR2 is SVGAGI in the germline V gene. This chain's CDR3 is CASTTSLGNQPQHF. The DNA of the CDR3 is TGTGCCAGCACCACGAGCTTGGGCAATCAGCCCCAGCATTTT.

This clonotype was detected many times. This chain joins TRBV18 and TRBJ2-7; D perhaps matches TRBD2 (6 bases). V gave up 4 bases and J gave up 7 bases, with 17 bases separating them. Germline V gives CDR1 KGHSH, CDR2 LQKENI. The length of the CDR3 is 14 residues. The chain's CDR3 is CASSLSGTGGEQYF. CDR3 DNA sequence: TGTGCCAGCTCACTTTCCGGGACTGGGGGGGAGCAGTACTTC.